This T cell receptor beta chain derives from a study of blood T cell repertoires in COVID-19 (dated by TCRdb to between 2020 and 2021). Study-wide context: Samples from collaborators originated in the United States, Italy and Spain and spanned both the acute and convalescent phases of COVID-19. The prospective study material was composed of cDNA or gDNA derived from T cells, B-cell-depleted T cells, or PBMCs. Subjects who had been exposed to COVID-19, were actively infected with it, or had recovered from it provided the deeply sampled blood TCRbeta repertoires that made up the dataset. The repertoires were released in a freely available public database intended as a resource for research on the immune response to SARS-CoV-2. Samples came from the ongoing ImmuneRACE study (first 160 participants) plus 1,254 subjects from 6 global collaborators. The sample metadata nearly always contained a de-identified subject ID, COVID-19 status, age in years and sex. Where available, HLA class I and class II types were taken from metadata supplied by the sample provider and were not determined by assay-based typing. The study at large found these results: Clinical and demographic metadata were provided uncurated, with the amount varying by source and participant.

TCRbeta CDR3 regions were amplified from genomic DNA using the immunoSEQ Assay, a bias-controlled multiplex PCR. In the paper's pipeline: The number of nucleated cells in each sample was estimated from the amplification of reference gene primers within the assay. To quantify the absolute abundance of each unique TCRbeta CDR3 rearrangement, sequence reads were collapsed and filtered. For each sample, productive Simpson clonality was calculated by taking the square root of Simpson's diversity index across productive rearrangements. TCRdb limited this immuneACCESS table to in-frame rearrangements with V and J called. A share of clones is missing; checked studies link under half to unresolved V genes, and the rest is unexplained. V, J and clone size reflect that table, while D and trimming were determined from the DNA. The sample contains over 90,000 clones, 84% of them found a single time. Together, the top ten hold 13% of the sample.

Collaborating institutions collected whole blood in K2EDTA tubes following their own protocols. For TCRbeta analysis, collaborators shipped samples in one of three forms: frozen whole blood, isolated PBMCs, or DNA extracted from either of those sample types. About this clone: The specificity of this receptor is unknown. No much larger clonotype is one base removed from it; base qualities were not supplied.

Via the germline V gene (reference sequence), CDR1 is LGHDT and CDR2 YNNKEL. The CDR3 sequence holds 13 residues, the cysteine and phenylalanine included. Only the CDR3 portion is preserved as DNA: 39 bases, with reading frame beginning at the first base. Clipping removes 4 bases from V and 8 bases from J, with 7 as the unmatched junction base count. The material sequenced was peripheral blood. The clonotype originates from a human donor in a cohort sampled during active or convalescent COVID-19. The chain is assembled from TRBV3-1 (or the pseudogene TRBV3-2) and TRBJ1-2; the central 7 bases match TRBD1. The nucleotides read TGTGCCAGCAGCCCCGGACAGGCCCGGGGCTACACCTTC. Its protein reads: CASSPGQARGYTF.